This T cell receptor (beta chain) was captured in a study of CD8 T cells in Susac syndrome. Study results and caveats: An acknowledgment was made by the study that its TCR sequencing and HLA analysis involved relatively few individuals.

Trimming took 0 bases from V and 1 from J, leaving 13 bases between them. Germline loops: CDR1 DFQATT, CDR2 SNEGSKA (reference sequence). The CDR3 has 16 amino acids. After extraction with the RNeasy kit, roughly 0.45 to 1 ug of the RNA was reverse transcribed using random hexamers. One entry per CDR3 protein results from TCRdb running MiXCR on the immunoSEQ multiplex PCR reads. The sample lists under 200,000 distinct CDR3 sequences, around 90% occurring once. On this clonotype itself: Its matching antigen is unknown.

Sequencing was performed on CD4+ T cells from PBMCs. The rearrangement links TRBV20-1 to TRBJ1-3; D is uncertain. The receptor comes from a human donor with Susac syndrome. CDR3 DNA: TGCAGTGCTAGAGATTTTAGGGTAGAATCTGGAAACACCATATATTTT. This sequence encodes CSARDFRVESGNTIYF.